This TCR beta chain was observed in a study of cytomegalovirus exposure and HLA in healthy donors. Background on the study: Earlier sequencing of some 180 million T cells yielded approximately 100 million unique TCR beta sequences. Counted in an early data release were approximately 85 million unique TCRs from HLA-typed donors.

This clone was observed once. Per germline, CDR1 SGHTA and CDR2 FQGNSA. Trimming cost V 4 bases and J 1 base; bases outside gene matches: 7. The CDR3 runs 15 residues. With 60 Vbeta and 13 Jbeta primers, the PCR was carried out. Using immunoSEQ multiplex PCR, the repertoire was profiled, and TCRdb retains in-frame clones only, with some absent. The sample carries 150,000 to 200,000 clones, more than 75% recorded once. The TCR sequence derives from a man younger than 35 in good health and CMV-seropositive. The chain uses TRBV7-2 and TRBJ2-7; 7 bases agree with TRBD1. The sequenced material came from PBMCs. CDR3 loop: CASSSQQGQSYEQYF. The CDR3 DNA sequence: TGTGCCAGCAGCTCGCAACAGGGGCAATCCTACGAGCAGTACTTC.